This T cell receptor beta chain was identified during a study of Ad26.COV2.S vaccination and SARS-CoV-2 variants. Whole-study results and caveats: The study found higher spike-specific TCR breadth in vaccine than placebo recipients.

Treatment denoted: roughly 18 received Ad26.COV2.S at low or high dose, single or two shots; 5 received placebo; per-sample allocation not given. On day 63 after the first injection, vaccine and placebo recipients gave samples. Germline CDR1 reads LNHNV; CDR2 reads YYDKDF (reference sequence). The CDR3 is made up of 16 amino acids. The V gene lost 0 bases and the J gene lost 1 base, with 11 bases spanning the gap. With respect to this clone: Its specificity is unknown.

Libraries were prepared by immunoSEQ multiplex PCR; TCRdb keeps only in-frame clonotypes and omits some of them. In the table there are about 480,000 clones, roughly 87% of which are singletons. The specimen was peripheral blood, collected in a trial of Ad26.COV2.S vaccine versus placebo. The chain links TRBV15 to TRBJ2-3; the D is unclear. The clonotype originates from a person between 18 and 59 years old who received the Ad26.COV2.S COVID-19 vaccine or a placebo. CDR3 residues: CATSRDSGRRTDTQYF. CDR3 DNA sequence: TGTGCCACCAGCAGAGATTCTGGTCGTCGCACAGATACGCAGTATTTT.